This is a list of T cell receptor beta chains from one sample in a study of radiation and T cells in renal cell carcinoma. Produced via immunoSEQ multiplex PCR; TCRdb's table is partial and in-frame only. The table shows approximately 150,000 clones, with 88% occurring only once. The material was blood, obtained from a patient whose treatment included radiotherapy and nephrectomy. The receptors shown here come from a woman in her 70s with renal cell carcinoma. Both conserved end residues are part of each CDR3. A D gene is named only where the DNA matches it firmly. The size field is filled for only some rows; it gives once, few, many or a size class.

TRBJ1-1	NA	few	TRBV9	TGTGCCAGCAGCGTAGGGGCCCCGGGCACTGAAGCTTTCTTT	CASSVGAPGTEAFF
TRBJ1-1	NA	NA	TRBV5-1	TGCGCCAGCAGCTTGGCCACAGGTGGGGGGTCTTACACTGAAGCTTTCTTT	CASSLATGGGSYTEAFF
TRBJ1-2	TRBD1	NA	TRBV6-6	TGTGCCAGCAGTTACGCGACAGGGAACTATGGCTACACCTTC	CASSYATGNYGYTF
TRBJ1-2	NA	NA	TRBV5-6	TGTGCCAGCAGTATCGCCCCAGGAATTGCTTACACCTTC	CASSIAPGIAYTF
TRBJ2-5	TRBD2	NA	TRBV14	TGTGCCAGCAGCCAAGTTCGGGGGGTAGAGACCCAGTACTTC	CASSQVRGVETQYF
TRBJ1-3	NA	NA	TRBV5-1	TGCGCCAGCAGCTTGGCACAGGGACTCAACACCATATATTTT	CASSLAQGLNTIYF
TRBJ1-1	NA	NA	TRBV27	TGTGCCAGCAGTTTATATCGGGCAGGGTCGGGCCCTGAAGCTTTCTTT	CASSLYRAGSGPEAFF
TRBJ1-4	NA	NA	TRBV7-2	TGTGCCAGCAGCCCGGGGGAGGTAACTAATGAAAAACTGTTTTTT	CASSPGEVTNEKLFF
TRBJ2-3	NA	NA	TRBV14	TGTGCCAGCAGCCAACGAATAGTGGCAGATACGCAGTATTTT	CASSQRIVADTQYF
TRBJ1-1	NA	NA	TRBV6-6	TGTGCCAGCAGTTACTTCGGGAGTGAAGCTTTCTTT	CASSYFGSEAFF
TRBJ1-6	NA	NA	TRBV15	TGTGCCACCAGCGACGAACACCGGGGAGTAAGCTCACCCCTCCACTTT	CATSDEHRGVSSPLHF
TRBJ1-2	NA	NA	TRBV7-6	TGTGCCAGCAGCGCACAAGTTGCGAACTATGGCTACACCTTC	CASSAQVANYGYTF
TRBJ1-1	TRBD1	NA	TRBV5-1	TGCGCCAGCAGCTTGGGACAGGGACCTATATTTGAAGCTTTCTTT	CASSLGQGPIFEAFF
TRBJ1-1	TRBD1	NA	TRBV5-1	TGCGCCAGCAGCATCGGACAGGGGCTTCAGGCTTTCTTT	CASSIGQGLQAFF
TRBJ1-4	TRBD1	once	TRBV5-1	TGCGCCAGCAGTTTCGCAGGGGGGACGGATGAAAAACTGTTTTTT	CASSFAGGTDEKLFF
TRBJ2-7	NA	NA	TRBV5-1	TGCGCCAGCAGCTTTGGCTGGCGCTCCTACGAGCAGTACTTC	CASSFGWRSYEQYF
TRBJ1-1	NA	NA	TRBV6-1	TGTGCCAGCAAGTTTAAACGGAACACTGAAGCTTTCTTT	CASKFKRNTEAFF